What follows describes a single T cell receptor beta chain. There are many counts of this clonotype. Which antigen it targets is not known. Nothing much larger sits one base from this clone, and base qualities are not available. Measured from the cysteine to the phenylalanine, the CDR3 is 14 residues long. The DNA shown is the 42-base CDR3, in frame from base 1. Unmatched junction bases come to 10, with V trimmed by 9 bases and J by 7 bases. The sample belongs to a study of CD8 T cells in ankylosing spondylitis (dated by TCRdb to about 2017). A note on the overall study: The study set out to find disease-linked TCR variants by profiling T cell receptor beta repertoires in ankylosing spondylitis patients and healthy donors. The whole study cohort included 90 to 120 healthy donors and around 25 ankylosing spondylitis patients. Peripheral blood was sampled, and synovial fluid was additionally collected from ankylosing spondylitis patients. What the authors observed across the whole study: Significant enrichment of the disease-linked clones was reported in matched synovial fluid samples from ankylosing spondylitis patients. A TCR beta motif of several highly homologous amino acid variants appeared characteristic of blood from ankylosing spondylitis patients. Some motif variants had previously been reported in the synovial fluid and blood of reactive arthritis patients, which suggests shared mechanisms of disease initiation. The disease-linked clones had a CD8+ phenotype and were found at relatively low frequencies in peripheral blood.

Sequenced using an Illumina HiSeq 2500. Quantitative 5'-RACE with molecular barcodes was used to prepare TCR beta libraries. On the authors' methods: To identify disease-linked TCR variants, a new computational method was used, one built on a probabilistic model of VDJ rearrangement. The raw public reads went through TCRdb reprocessing: fastp at Q25, MiXCR clone calling, in-frame beta chains kept. For every CDR3 protein sequence, its rows merge into one entry that carries the most common genes and DNA. TCRdb, not the original authors, processed these V and J calls. The sample table shows about 240,000 distinct CDR3 sequences, and less than 10% are seen once. 6.5% to 7% of the sample belongs to the ten largest clones.

The sample was blood, either unsorted or a sorted T cell fraction (not recorded which). The sequence is built from TRBV12-3 or TRBV12-4 and TRBJ2-1; 9 central nucleotides agree with TRBD1. This receptor was identified in a male donor with ankylosing spondylitis or in good health (not recorded which). This receptor has the CDR3 CASYGTGYRNEQFF. DNA sequence: TGTGCCAGTTACGGGACAGGGTATCGGAATGAGCAGTTCTTC.